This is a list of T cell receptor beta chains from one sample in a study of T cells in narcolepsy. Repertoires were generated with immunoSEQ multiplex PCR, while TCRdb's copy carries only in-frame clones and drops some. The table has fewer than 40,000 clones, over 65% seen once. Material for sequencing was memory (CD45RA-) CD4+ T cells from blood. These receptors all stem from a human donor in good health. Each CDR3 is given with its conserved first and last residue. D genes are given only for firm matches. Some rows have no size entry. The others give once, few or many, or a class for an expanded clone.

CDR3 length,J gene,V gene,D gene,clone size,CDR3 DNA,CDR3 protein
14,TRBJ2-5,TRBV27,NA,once,TGTGCCAGCAGTTATTCCCGGAGCCAAGAGACCCAGTACTTC,CASSYSRSQETQYF
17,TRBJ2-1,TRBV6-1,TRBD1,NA,TGTGCCAGCAGTGAAGGACCGGGACAGGGACGGGCAAATGAGCAGTTCTTC,CASSEGPGQGRANEQFF
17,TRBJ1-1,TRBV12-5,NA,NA,TGTGCTAGTTGTCTGATTCATGGCGGGGGGGGAGCGGCTGAAGCTTTCTTT,CASCLIHGGGGAAEAFF
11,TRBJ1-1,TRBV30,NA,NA,TGTGCCTGGAGTGTATCCACTGAAGCTTTCTTT,CAWSVSTEAFF
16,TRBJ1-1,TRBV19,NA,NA,TGTGCCAGTAGTACGCCAGTTGGGGTGGAGAACACTGAAGCTTTCTTT,CASSTPVGVENTEAFF
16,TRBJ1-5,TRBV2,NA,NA,TGTGCCAGCAGCCGAATGCGAACGTCAAAAAATCAGCCCCAGCATTTT,CASSRMRTSKNQPQHF
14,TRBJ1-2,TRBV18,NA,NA,TGTGCCAGCTCACGGGACGGGCTTTCGCATGGCTACACCTTC,CASSRDGLSHGYTF
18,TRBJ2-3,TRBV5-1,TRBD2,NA,TGCGCCAGCAGCAGGACCCCCTTTAGCGGGAGGGCGGAAGATACGCAGTATTTT,CASSRTPFSGRAEDTQYF
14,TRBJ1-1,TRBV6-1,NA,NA,TGTGCCAGCAGTGAACTTGCCTCGAACACTGAAGCTTTCTTT,CASSELASNTEAFF
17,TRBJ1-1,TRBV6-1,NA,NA,TGTGCCAGCAGTGAAAGGGACGGAGCCCATATGAACACTGAAGCTTTCTTT,CASSERDGAHMNTEAFF
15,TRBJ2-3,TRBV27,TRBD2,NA,TGTGCCAGCAGTTTAGTAAGCGGGAAGGCAGATACGCAGTATTTT,CASSLVSGKADTQYF
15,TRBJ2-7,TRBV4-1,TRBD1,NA,TGCGCCAGCCGCGCTTGGGGACAGGGGTCCTACGAGCAGTACTTC,CASRAWGQGSYEQYF
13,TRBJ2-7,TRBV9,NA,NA,TGTGCCAGCAGCGGGGGGCAGGGCTACGAGCAGTACTTC,CASSGGQGYEQYF
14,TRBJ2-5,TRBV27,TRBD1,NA,TGTGCCAGCAGTTCAGGGACAGGCATAGAGACCCAGTACTTC,CASSSGTGIETQYF
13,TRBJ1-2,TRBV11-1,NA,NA,TGTGCCAGCAGCTTGGCAGTCAACTATGGCTACACCTTC,CASSLAVNYGYTF
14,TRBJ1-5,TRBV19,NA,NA,TGTGCCAGTAGTCTCACATTTGGCAATCAGCCCCAGCATTTT,CASSLTFGNQPQHF
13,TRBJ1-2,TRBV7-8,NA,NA,TGTGCCAGCACACCAAACGGGGGGTATGGCTACACCTTC,CASTPNGGYGYTF
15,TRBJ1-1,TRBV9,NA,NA,TGTGCCAGCAGCCCGTGGACAGTGCAAAACACTGAAGCTTTCTTT,CASSPWTVQNTEAFF
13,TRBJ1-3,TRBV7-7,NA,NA,TGTGCTAGCAGCTTATCGTCCGGAAACACCATATATTTT,CASSLSSGNTIYF
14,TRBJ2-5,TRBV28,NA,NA,TGTGCCAGCATGGGGGAGGGGGGACAAGAGACCCAGTACTTC,CASMGEGGQETQYF
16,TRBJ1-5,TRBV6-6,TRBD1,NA,TGTGCCAGCAGTTATTTCCGGGACAGGGGATTTCAGCCCCAGCATTTT,CASSYFRDRGFQPQHF
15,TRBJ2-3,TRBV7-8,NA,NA,TGTGCCAGCAGCTTAAGGGGTCTTAGCACAGATACGCAGTATTTT,CASSLRGLSTDTQYF
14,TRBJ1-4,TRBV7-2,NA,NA,TGTGCCAGCAATCTTGGGGGGGTTGGTGAAAAACTGTTTTTT,CASNLGGVGEKLFF
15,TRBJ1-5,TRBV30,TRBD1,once,TGTGCCTGGAGTGTGAAGACGGACAGGAGGCAGCCCCAGCATTTT,CAWSVKTDRRQPQHF
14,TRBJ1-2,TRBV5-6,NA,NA,TGTGCCAGCAGCCCCGGAGCCCTTAACTATGGCTACACCTTC,CASSPGALNYGYTF
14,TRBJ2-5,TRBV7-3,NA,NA,TGTGCCAGCAGCTTAACGATAGGGGATGAGACCCAGTACTTC,CASSLTIGDETQYF
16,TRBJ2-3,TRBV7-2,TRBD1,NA,TGTGCCAGCAGCTTAAGACTGGGACAGAGCACAGATACGCAGTATTTT,CASSLRLGQSTDTQYF
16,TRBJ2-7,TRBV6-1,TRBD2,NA,TGTGCCAGCAGTGAAGCGACTAGCGGGGCACTTTACGAGCAGTACTTC,CASSEATSGALYEQYF
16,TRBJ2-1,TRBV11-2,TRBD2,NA,TGTGCCAGCAGCTCCGTACTAGCGGGAGGGTACAATGAGCAGTTCTTC,CASSSVLAGGYNEQFF
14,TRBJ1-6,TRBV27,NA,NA,TGTGCCAGCAGAACAGGATACTATAATTCACCCCTCCACTTT,CASRTGYYNSPLHF
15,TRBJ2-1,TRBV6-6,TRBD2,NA,TGTGCCAGCAGTCCCCTAGCGGGAGTAGGTAATGAGCAGTTCTTC,CASSPLAGVGNEQFF
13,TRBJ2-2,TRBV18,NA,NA,TGTGCCAGCCACCCGGGAGCCACCGGGGAGCTGTTTTTT,CASHPGATGELFF
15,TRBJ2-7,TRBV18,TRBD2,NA,TGTGCCAGCTCACCAACTAGCGGGAGTAGTTACGAGCAGTACTTC,CASSPTSGSSYEQYF
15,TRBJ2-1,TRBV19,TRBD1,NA,TGTGCCAGTAGTACATCCGGGACAGGGGTGGATGAGCAGTTCTTC,CASSTSGTGVDEQFF
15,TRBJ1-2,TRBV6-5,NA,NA,TGTGCCAGCAGTTACTCGATAGGAAGGAACTATGGCTACACCTTC,CASSYSIGRNYGYTF
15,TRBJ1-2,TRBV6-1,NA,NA,TGTGCCAGCAGCACCTCATTCACACCCACGAGTGGCTACACCTTC,CASSTSFTPTSGYTF
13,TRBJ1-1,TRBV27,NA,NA,TGTGCCAGCAGACGGAAGGTTAACACTGAAGCTTTCTTT,CASRRKVNTEAFF
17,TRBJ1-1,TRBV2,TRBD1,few,TGTGCCAGCAGTGTCCCTATTCTTCCGACAGGGGAGACTGAAGCTTTCTTT,CASSVPILPTGETEAFF
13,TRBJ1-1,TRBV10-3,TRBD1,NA,TGTGCCATCAGTGTCGGGACAGGGCAGCTAGCTTTCTTT,CAISVGTGQLAFF
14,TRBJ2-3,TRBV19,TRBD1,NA,TGTGCCACTCGGACAGGGATGAGCACAGATACGCAGTATTTT,CATRTGMSTDTQYF
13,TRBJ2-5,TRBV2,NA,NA,TGTGCCAGCAGTGTGGGGAGCCGGGGGACCCAGTACTTC,CASSVGSRGTQYF
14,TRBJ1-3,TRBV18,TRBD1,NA,TGTGCCAGCTCACCGGACAGGGGGGGAAACACCATATATTTT,CASSPDRGGNTIYF
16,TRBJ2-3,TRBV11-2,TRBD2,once,TGTGCCAGCAGCTCCCAGCGGGAGGTTTTGTCAGATACGCAGTATTTT,CASSSQREVLSDTQYF
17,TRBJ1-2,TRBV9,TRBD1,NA,TGTGCCAGCTCGGACCGGCTAGGGACAGGAGCTAACTATGGCTACACCTTC,CASSDRLGTGANYGYTF
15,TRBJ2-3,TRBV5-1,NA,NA,TGCGCCAGCAGCTTGTTGGGAGACTCCACAGATACGCAGTATTTT,CASSLLGDSTDTQYF
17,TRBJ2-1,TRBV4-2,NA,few,TGTGCCAGCAGCCAAGGGGTGCCGCGGGGCTTTTTCAATGAGCAGTTCTTC,CASSQGVPRGFFNEQFF
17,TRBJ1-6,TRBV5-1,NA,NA,TGCGCCAGCAGCTTGGCTATCCGAGGCTCGTCTAATTCACCCCTCCACTTT,CASSLAIRGSSNSPLHF
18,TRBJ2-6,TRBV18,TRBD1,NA,TGTGCCAGCTCACCAGAGAAAGGGGGCGTCTCTGGGGCCAACGTCCTGACTTTC,CASSPEKGGVSGANVLTF
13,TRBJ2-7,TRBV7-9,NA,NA,TGTGCCAGCAGCTTAGGGCTATCCTACGAGCAGTACTTC,CASSLGLSYEQYF
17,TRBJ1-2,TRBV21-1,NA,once,TGTGCCAGCAGCAAAGCAATTGACAGGGCAGCCCCCTATGGCTACACCTTC,CASSKAIDRAAPYGYTF